This is a list of T cell receptor beta chains from one sample in a study of blood T cell repertoires in COVID-19. Sequenced by immunoSEQ multiplex PCR; TCRdb stores in-frame clones only, minus some. The data hold tens of thousands of clones, with approximately 83% observed a single time. Sequencing was performed on peripheral blood. These TCRs come from a woman of 80 years or more with acute or convalescent COVID-19. The CDR3 runs from the conserved cysteine through the conserved F or W. Fields, in order: J gene, V gene, CDR3 protein.

j_call: TRBJ1-1; v_call: TRBV6-5; cdr3_aa: CASSHTPGRNTEAFF
j_call: TRBJ1-2; v_call: TRBV7-2; cdr3_aa: CASSDSQGDYGYTF
j_call: TRBJ2-6; v_call: TRBV2; cdr3_aa: CASRAQGTGANVLTF
j_call: TRBJ2-7; v_call: TRBV7-6; cdr3_aa: CASSLGGRSSYEQYF
j_call: TRBJ1-1; v_call: TRBV19; cdr3_aa: CASTTTGGAYTEAFF
j_call: TRBJ1-4; v_call: TRBV5-4; cdr3_aa: CASSLQGTNEKLFF
j_call: TRBJ2-5; v_call: TRBV18; cdr3_aa: CASSPYRTGEGETQYF
j_call: TRBJ2-7; v_call: TRBV3-1/TRBV3-2; cdr3_aa: CASSQTGTGLYEQYF
j_call: TRBJ2-7; v_call: TRBV7-2; cdr3_aa: CASSHRGQDTYEQYF
j_call: TRBJ2-7; v_call: TRBV5-5; cdr3_aa: CASSLGSVYEQYF
j_call: TRBJ1-1; v_call: TRBV30; cdr3_aa: CAWSKISNTEAFF
j_call: TRBJ1-1; v_call: TRBV7-2; cdr3_aa: CASSLQLQGGTEAFF
j_call: TRBJ1-4; v_call: TRBV4-1; cdr3_aa: CASSQGWRANEKLFF
j_call: TRBJ2-2; v_call: TRBV3-1/TRBV3-2; cdr3_aa: CASSRDYLGTGELFF
j_call: TRBJ2-6; v_call: TRBV27; cdr3_aa: CASSFSPGANVLTF
j_call: TRBJ2-7; v_call: TRBV5-6; cdr3_aa: CASSPGLAGSYEQYF
j_call: TRBJ2-3; v_call: TRBV21-1; cdr3_aa: CASGATDTQYF
j_call: TRBJ1-1; v_call: TRBV5-1; cdr3_aa: CASSWTGDTEAFF
j_call: TRBJ2-1; v_call: TRBV7-7; cdr3_aa: CASSLDPGYNEQFF
j_call: TRBJ2-5; v_call: TRBV28; cdr3_aa: CASRQPTGAQETQYF
j_call: TRBJ2-5; v_call: TRBV5-1; cdr3_aa: CASRQREGGQETQYF
j_call: TRBJ1-4; v_call: TRBV28; cdr3_aa: CASRSGGFATNEKLFF
j_call: TRBJ1-4; v_call: TRBV14; cdr3_aa: CASSPRTGWDEKLFF
j_call: TRBJ2-7; v_call: TRBV7-2; cdr3_aa: CASSLAGNSASYEQYF
j_call: TRBJ2-5; v_call: TRBV23-1; cdr3_aa: CASTTTGQETQYF
j_call: TRBJ2-5; v_call: TRBV29-1; cdr3_aa: CSAGAGGETQYF
j_call: TRBJ2-3; v_call: TRBV9; cdr3_aa: CASSGRDFTDTQYF
j_call: TRBJ2-1; v_call: TRBV7-9; cdr3_aa: CASSLSTRNEQFF
j_call: TRBJ1-1; v_call: TRBV11-2; cdr3_aa: CASSRGGVVTEAFF
j_call: TRBJ2-2; v_call: TRBV4-3; cdr3_aa: CASSQDQGAGDTGELFF
j_call: TRBJ2-7; v_call: TRBV6-5; cdr3_aa: CASSYPGGGGEQYF
j_call: TRBJ1-2; v_call: TRBV18; cdr3_aa: CASFSGGDGYTF
j_call: TRBJ2-5; v_call: TRBV7-2; cdr3_aa: CASSLDLAGGRRETQYF
j_call: TRBJ2-1; v_call: TRBV14; cdr3_aa: CASSQGRGGYNEQFF
j_call: TRBJ2-3; v_call: TRBV10-3; cdr3_aa: CAISEGTPYTDTQYF
j_call: TRBJ2-7; v_call: TRBV5-6; cdr3_aa: CASSLEAGQQYF
j_call: TRBJ2-1; v_call: TRBV2; cdr3_aa: CASRMGTSGINEQFF
j_call: TRBJ2-5; v_call: TRBV10-3; cdr3_aa: CAISEDPGGRETQYF
j_call: TRBJ2-5; v_call: TRBV7-8; cdr3_aa: CASSLEEGGTQYF
j_call: TRBJ1-2; v_call: TRBV18; cdr3_aa: CASSPPAGVVYTF
j_call: TRBJ2-1; v_call: TRBV13; cdr3_aa: CASSLDVAADWQFF
j_call: TRBJ1-4; v_call: TRBV15; cdr3_aa: CATSRGGGSNEKLFF
j_call: TRBJ2-7; v_call: TRBV11-3; cdr3_aa: CASRSGTGAYEQYF
j_call: TRBJ2-1; v_call: TRBV15; cdr3_aa: CATSRGFSSYNEQFF
j_call: TRBJ1-4; v_call: TRBV27; cdr3_aa: CASSLEGAGEEKLFF
j_call: TRBJ2-7; v_call: TRBV19; cdr3_aa: CASSSPGQGRNEQYF
j_call: TRBJ2-1; v_call: TRBV19; cdr3_aa: CASSAPGLRQHNEQFF
j_call: TRBJ1-3; v_call: TRBV5-1; cdr3_aa: CASSLEGTGGGNTIYF
j_call: TRBJ1-5; v_call: TRBV18; cdr3_aa: CASSLQGPSNQPQHF
j_call: TRBJ2-6; v_call: TRBV5-5; cdr3_aa: CASSLMGQARLSGANVLTF
j_call: TRBJ2-3; v_call: TRBV7-9; cdr3_aa: CASSLDGGAGDTQYF
j_call: TRBJ1-4; v_call: TRBV19; cdr3_aa: CASSPPAGANEKLFF
j_call: TRBJ1-2; v_call: TRBV5-1; cdr3_aa: CASSLDSGNNQGYTF
j_call: TRBJ2-5; v_call: TRBV5-1; cdr3_aa: CASSFQVIADSQETQYF
j_call: TRBJ2-7; v_call: TRBV3-1/TRBV3-2; cdr3_aa: CASSQAPQGAREQYF
j_call: TRBJ2-7; v_call: TRBV28; cdr3_aa: CASSLLGAGAYEQYF
j_call: TRBJ1-1; v_call: TRBV7-2; cdr3_aa: CASSYQGPGNTEAFF
j_call: TRBJ2-7; v_call: TRBV7-9; cdr3_aa: CASSLAGGPSYEQYF
j_call: TRBJ2-7; v_call: TRBV25-1; cdr3_aa: CASSEYGGYEQYF
j_call: TRBJ1-4; v_call: TRBV19; cdr3_aa: CASSVGQTLAKLFF